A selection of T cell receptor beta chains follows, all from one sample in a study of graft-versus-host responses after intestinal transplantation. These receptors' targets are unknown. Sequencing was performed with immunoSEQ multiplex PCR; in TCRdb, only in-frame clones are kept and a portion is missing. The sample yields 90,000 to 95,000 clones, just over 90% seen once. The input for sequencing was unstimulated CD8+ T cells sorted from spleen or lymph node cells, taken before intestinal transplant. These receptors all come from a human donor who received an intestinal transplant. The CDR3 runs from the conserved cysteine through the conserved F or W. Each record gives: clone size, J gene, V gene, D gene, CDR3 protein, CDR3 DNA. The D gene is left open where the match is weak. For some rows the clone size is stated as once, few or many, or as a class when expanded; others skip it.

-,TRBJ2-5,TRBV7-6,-,CASSLSSLQETQYF,TGTGCCAGCAGCTTAAGTAGCCTCCAAGAGACCCAGTACTTC
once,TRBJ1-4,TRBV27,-,CASSPLGGTNEKLFF,TGTGCCAGCAGTCCGCTCGGGGGGACTAATGAAAAACTGTTTTTT
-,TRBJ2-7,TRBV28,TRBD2,CASSPFSGSFSYEQYF,TGTGCCAGCAGTCCCTTTAGCGGGAGTTTCTCCTACGAGCAGTACTTC
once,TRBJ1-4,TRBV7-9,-,CASSPGTNEKLFF,TGTGCCAGCAGCCCGGGGACTAATGAAAAACTGTTTTTT
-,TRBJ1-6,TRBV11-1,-,CASGSFREPLHF,TGTGCCAGCGGGTCCTTTCGGGAGCCCCTCCACTTT
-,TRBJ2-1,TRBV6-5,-,CASSYSGDEQFF,TGTGCCAGCAGTTACTCTGGGGATGAGCAGTTCTTC
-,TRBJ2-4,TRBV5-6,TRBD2,CASSIGIAGATKNIQYF,TGTGCCAGCAGCATTGGCATAGCGGGGGCCACCAAAAACATTCAGTACTTC
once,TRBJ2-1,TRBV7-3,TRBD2,CASSPQPGLAGGNNEQFF,TGTGCCAGCAGCCCTCAACCGGGACTAGCGGGAGGGAACAATGAACAGTTCTTC
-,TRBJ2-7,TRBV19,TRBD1,CASSVWDRGTNEQYF,TGTGCCAGTAGCGTCTGGGACAGGGGGACTAACGAGCAGTACTTC
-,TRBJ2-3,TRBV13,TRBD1,CASSADRGETDTQYF,TGTGCCAGCAGCGCTGACAGGGGAGAAACAGATACGCAGTATTTT
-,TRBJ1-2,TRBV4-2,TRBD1,CASSPEGRGNSAYGYTF,TGTGCCAGCAGCCCCGAGGGCAGGGGGAATTCGGCTTATGGCTACACCTTC
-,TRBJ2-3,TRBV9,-,CASSVGGSSTDTQYF,TGTGCCAGCAGCGTAGGTGGGAGTAGCACAGATACGCAGTATTTT
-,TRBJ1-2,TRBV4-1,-,CASSLGTQNNGYTF,TGCGCCAGCAGCCTCGGGACTCAGAACAATGGCTACACCTTC
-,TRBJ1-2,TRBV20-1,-,CSAPQQTYTF,TGCAGTGCCCCCCAACAGACCTACACCTTC
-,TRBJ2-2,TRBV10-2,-,CASNPGLTGELFF,TGCGCCAGCAACCCGGGACTCACCGGGGAGCTGTTTTTT
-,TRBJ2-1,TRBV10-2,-,CASSAGIEQFF,TGCGCCAGCAGTGCGGGTATTGAGCAGTTCTTC
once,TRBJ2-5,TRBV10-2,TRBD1,CASWDSQETQYF,TGCGCCAGCTGGGACAGCCAAGAGACCCAGTACTTC
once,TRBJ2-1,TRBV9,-,CASSVDRGSSYNEQFF,TGTGCCAGCAGCGTGGACCGGGGGAGCTCCTACAATGAGCAGTTCTTC
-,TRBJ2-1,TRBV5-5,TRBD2,CASSGTSGHNEQFF,TGTGCCAGCAGCGGGACTAGCGGTCACAATGAGCAGTTCTTC
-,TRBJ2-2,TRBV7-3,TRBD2,CASSPTGGPHGELFF,TGTGCCAGCAGCCCAACGGGAGGACCACACGGGGAGCTGTTTTTT
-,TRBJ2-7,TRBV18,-,CASSPLLSVGPYEQYF,TGTGCCAGCTCACCACTGCTTTCAGTGGGGCCCTACGAGCAGTACTTC
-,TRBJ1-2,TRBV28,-,CASSMGTANYGYTF,TGTGCCAGCAGTATGGGAACAGCTAACTATGGCTACACCTTC
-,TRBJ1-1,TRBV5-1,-,CASKQDPFEAFF,TGCGCCAGCAAACAAGACCCGTTTGAAGCTTTCTTT
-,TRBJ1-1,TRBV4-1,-,CASSQVQGRNTEAFF,TGCGCCAGCAGCCAAGTCCAGGGCCGGAACACTGAAGCTTTCTTT
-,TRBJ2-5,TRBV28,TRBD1,CASSLWTGGQETQYF,TGTGCCAGCAGTTTATGGACAGGGGGCCAAGAGACCCAGTACTTC
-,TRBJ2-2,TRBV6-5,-,CASSYAGLELFF,TGTGCCAGCAGTTACGCTGGTCTCGAGCTGTTTTTT
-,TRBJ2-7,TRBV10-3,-,CAISEALEGPVSLEQYF,TGTGCCATCAGTGAGGCCTTAGAGGGGCCAGTTTCTCTCGAGCAGTACTTC
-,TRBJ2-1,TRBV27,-,CASSWGSSYNEQFF,TGTGCCAGCAGTTGGGGAAGCTCCTACAATGAGCAGTTCTTC
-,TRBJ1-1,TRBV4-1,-,CASSHPQGSNTEAFF,TGCGCCAGCAGCCATCCACAGGGATCGAACACTGAAGCTTTCTTT
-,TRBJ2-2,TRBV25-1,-,CASRGSRTNTGELFF,TGTGCCAGCAGGGGGAGTCGTACGAACACCGGGGAGCTGTTTTTT
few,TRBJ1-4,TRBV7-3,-,CASSFGLGEKLFF,TGTGCCAGCAGCTTTGGGTTGGGTGAAAAACTGTTTTTT
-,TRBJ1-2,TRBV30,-,CAWRSGGGGYGYTF,TGTGCCTGGAGATCCGGCGGGGGGGGCTATGGCTACACCTTC
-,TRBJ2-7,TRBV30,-,CAWSVSSAYEQYF,TGTGCCTGGAGTGTATCTAGCGCCTACGAGCAGTACTTC
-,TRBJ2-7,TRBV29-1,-,CSVEVAGLDEQYF,TGCAGCGTTGAGGTGGCGGGGCTCGACGAGCAGTACTTC
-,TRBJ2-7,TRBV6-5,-,CASSPWGDEQYF,TGTGCCAGCAGCCCCTGGGGGGACGAGCAGTACTTC
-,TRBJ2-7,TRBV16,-,CASSQSWGGKNEQYF,TGTGCCAGCAGCCAATCGTGGGGGGGCAAGAACGAGCAGTACTTC